A selection of T cell receptor beta chains follows, all from one sample in a study of TIL therapy for anti-PD-1-resistant metastatic lung cancer. TCRdb's table, derived via immunoSEQ multiplex PCR, lists solely in-frame clones and lacks some. The sample lists about 36,000 clones, 73% occurring once. The sample was blood, taken at baseline. The receptors derive from a person between 25 and 79 years old with non-small cell lung cancer. The CDR3 runs from the conserved cysteine through the conserved F or W. D genes are given only for firm matches. A row's size may be missing; if present it is once, few, many or a size class.

j_call | v_call | d_call | clone_size | cdr3_nt | cdr3_aa
TRBJ2-1 | TRBV6-4 | NA | NA | TGTGCCAGCAGCGCGGGATATTACAATGAGCAGTTCTTC | CASSAGYYNEQFF
TRBJ2-7 | TRBV7-2 | TRBD1 | NA | TGTGCCAGCAGCTGGGGGACAGGGAGGGACGAGCAGTACTTC | CASSWGTGRDEQYF
TRBJ2-3 | TRBV19 | NA | NA | TGTGCCAGTAGTATTTCCGGGGCTAGCACAGATACGCAGTATTTT | CASSISGASTDTQYF
TRBJ1-6 | TRBV7-9 | NA | NA | TGTGCCAGCAGCAGAGATAATTCACCCCTCCACTTT | CASSRDNSPLHF
TRBJ2-7 | TRBV4-1 | NA | NA | TGCGCCAGCAGCCAAGTTGAAGGGACCTACGAGCAGTACTTC | CASSQVEGTYEQYF
TRBJ2-2 | TRBV30 | NA | NA | TGTGCCTGGAGTGTATCTCGGTGGGGCGGGGAGCTGTTTTTT | CAWSVSRWGGELFF
TRBJ1-6 | TRBV29-1 | NA | few | TGCAGCGCAGAGGGAGTTTCACCCCTCCACTTT | CSAEGVSPLHF
TRBJ1-3 | TRBV29-1 | NA | NA | TGCAGCGTTGACGGATCTGGAAACACCATATATTTT | CSVDGSGNTIYF
TRBJ2-5 | TRBV7-3 | NA | NA | TGTGCCAGCGGCCTAGGGGACGGGGGACAAGAGACCCAGTACTTC | CASGLGDGGQETQYF
TRBJ2-5 | TRBV7-7 | NA | NA | TGTGCTACCGTGCGGGAACGCGCGGAGACCCAGTACTTC | CATVRERAETQYF
TRBJ1-1 | TRBV5-6 | NA | NA | TGTGCCAGCAGCCCGAATCCCAGTTTTAACACTGAAGCTTTCTTT | CASSPNPSFNTEAFF
TRBJ1-4 | TRBV7-2 | TRBD1 | few | TGTGCCAGCAGCTCAAAGACAGGGTTGAGTGAAAAACTGTTTTTT | CASSSKTGLSEKLFF
TRBJ1-2 | TRBV29-1 | NA | few | TGCAGCGTTGGCACGGTGGATGACACCTTC | CSVGTVDDTF
TRBJ1-5 | TRBV1 | NA | once | TGCACCAGCAACCGAGGCGGGACCCCAAATTCGGGGTATAGCAATCAGCCCCAGCATTTT | CTSNRGGTPNSGYSNQPQHF
TRBJ2-7 | TRBV2 | TRBD1 | NA | TGTGCCAGCAGTGGGGACAGGGAGACCTACGAGCAGTACTTC | CASSGDRETYEQYF
TRBJ1-1 | TRBV28 | NA | NA | TGTGCCAGCAGTTTTTACAGCTCGTACACTGAAGCTTTCTTT | CASSFYSSYTEAFF